Included here is one T cell receptor beta chain sequence, with context. TCRdb reanalysed the RT-PCR reads using MiXCR and keeps one entry per CDR3 protein. This table has hundreds of thousands of distinct CDR3 sequences, 14% appearing once. Germline CDR1 MNHEY, CDR2 SMNVEV (reference sequence). The CDR3 contains 13 residues. The ends were cut back, 6 bases at V and 10 bases at J, with 13 bases in the middle. The sequence was obtained from a female donor in good health, serving as a healthy control. This chain joins TRBV27 and TRBJ1-6; D remains unclear. The sequencing sample was made of memory CD4+ T cells from blood. The CDR3 DNA is TGTGCCAGCAGCCTAACGTCCCGGTCACCCCTCCACTTT. Protein product: CASSLTSRSPLHF.